Included here is one T cell receptor (beta chain) sequence, with context. Its antigen is not known. J lost 3 bases, V lost 2 bases, and 2 bases had no gene match. Germline loops: CDR1 GTSNPN, CDR2 SVGIG (reference sequence). CDR3 size: 13 residues. Treatment reported: oral pan-JAK inhibitor, 5-10 mg twice daily. Cell sorting on a FACSAria was used to separate CD4+ and CD8+ T cells from the PBMCs. The entry originates in a study of CD8+ T cells in alopecia areata. cDNA reverse transcribed from extracted RNA served as the sequencing template. The data were produced by immunoSEQ multiplex PCR, yet TCRdb's version contains in-frame clones alone and is incomplete. The table shows around 270,000 clones, with roughly 50% occurring only once. Study-wide points: TCR sharing was clearer in mice than between patients, perhaps partly owing to patient HLA diversity.

This sample comprised CD4+ T cells sorted from blood, obtained at week 24, from a patient treated with tofacitinib. V usage is TRBV30 and J usage is TRBJ1-1; 8 positions agree with TRBD1. This TCR was sampled from a human donor with alopecia areata. The CDR3 protein is CAWSSQGDTEAFF. CDR3 bases: TGTGCCTGGAGTTCACAGGGGGACACTGAAGCTTTCTTT.